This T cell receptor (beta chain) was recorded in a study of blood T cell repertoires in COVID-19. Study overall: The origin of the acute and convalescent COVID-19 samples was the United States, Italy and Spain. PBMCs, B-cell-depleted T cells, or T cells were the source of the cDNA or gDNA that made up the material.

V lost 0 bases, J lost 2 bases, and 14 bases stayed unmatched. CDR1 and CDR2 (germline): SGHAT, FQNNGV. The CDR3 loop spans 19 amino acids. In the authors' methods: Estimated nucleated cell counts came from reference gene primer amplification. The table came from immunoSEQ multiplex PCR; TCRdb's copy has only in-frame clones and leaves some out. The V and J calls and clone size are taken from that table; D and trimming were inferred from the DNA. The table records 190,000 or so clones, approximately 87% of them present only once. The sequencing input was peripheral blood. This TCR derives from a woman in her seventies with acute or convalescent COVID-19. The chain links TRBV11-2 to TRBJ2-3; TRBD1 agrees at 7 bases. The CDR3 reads CASSLDLLWDSRTTDTQYF. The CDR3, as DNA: TGTGCCAGCAGCTTAGATCTTTTATGGGACAGCCGGACCACAGATACGCAGTATTTT.